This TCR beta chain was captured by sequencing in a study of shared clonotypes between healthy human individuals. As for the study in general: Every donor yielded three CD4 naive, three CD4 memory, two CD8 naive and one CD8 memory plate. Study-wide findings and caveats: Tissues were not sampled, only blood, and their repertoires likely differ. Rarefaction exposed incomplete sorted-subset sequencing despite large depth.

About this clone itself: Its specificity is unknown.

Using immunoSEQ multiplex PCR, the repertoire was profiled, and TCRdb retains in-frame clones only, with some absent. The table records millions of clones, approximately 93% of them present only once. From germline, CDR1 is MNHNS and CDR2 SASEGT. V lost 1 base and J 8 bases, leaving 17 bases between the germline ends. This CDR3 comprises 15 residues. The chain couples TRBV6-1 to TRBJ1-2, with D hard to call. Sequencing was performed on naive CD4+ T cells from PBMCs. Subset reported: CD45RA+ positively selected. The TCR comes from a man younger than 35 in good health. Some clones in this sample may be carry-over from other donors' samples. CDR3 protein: CASSEGVQRTMGYTF. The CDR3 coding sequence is TGTGCCAGCAGTGAAGGGGTTCAGAGAACTATGGGCTACACCTTC.